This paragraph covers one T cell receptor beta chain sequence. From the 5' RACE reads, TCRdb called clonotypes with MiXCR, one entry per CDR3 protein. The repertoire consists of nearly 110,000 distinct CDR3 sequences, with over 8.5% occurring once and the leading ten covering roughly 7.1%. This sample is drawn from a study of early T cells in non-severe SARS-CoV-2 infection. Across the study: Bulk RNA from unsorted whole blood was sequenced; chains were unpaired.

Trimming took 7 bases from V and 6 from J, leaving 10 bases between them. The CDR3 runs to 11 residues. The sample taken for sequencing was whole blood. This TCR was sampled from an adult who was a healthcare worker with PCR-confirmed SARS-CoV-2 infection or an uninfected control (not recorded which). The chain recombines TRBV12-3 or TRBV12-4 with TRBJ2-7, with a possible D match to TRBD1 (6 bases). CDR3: CASTAGAEQYF. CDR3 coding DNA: TGTGCCAGCACGGCAGGGGCCGAGCAGTACTTC.